This T cell receptor beta chain comes out of a study of OX40 agonist ivuxolimab in advanced cancers. For the study in its entirety: Ivuxolimab, which targeted the costimulatory receptor OX40 (CD134), was an agonistic, fully human IgG2 monoclonal antibody. Intravenous ivuxolimab was administered to patients every 2 weeks at six dose levels: 0.01, 0.1, 0.3, 1.5, 3 and 10 mg/kg. Of the approximately 54 patients in dose escalation, some 19 had hepatocellular carcinoma, some 15 had melanoma, 9 had renal cell carcinoma and 9 had head and neck cancer. The dose-escalation cohort was 80% to 90% male with a mean age of approximately 60 years, ranging from roughly 23 to 90. Prior anti-PD-1, anti-PD-L1 or anti-CTLA-4 therapy was permitted, and checkpoint inhibitors had been received by 30% to 40% of dose-escalation patients. Three dose-escalation patients achieved partial responses, one with hepatocellular carcinoma and two with cutaneous melanoma. Peripheral TCRbeta sequencing was intended to test whether TCR sequence diversity was altered and clonal T-cell expansion was caused by ivuxolimab. The paper reports the monotherapy dose-escalation portion (N of about 51 patients) of the phase I ivuxolimab trial.

Study-wide conclusions, independent of this receptor: Which antigens the clonally expanded peripheral T cells were specific for was not determined. At doses of 0.1 to 3.0 mg/kg, clonal expansion of both CD4+ and CD8+ blood T cells was observed from baseline to week 6. After ivuxolimab, CD8+ T cells had more expanded clones than CD4+ T cells on average. In the 0.1-3.0 mg/kg groups, partial responders were among the patients with the lowest normalized peripheral clonal expansion, particularly in CD8+ T cells. Low levels of normalized T-cell clonal expansion were also seen in some patients who did not respond.

Comment on this clone: The clone's antigen remains unknown. No base quality values were provided; no much bigger clone lies one nucleotide off.

Patients with autoimmune disease history or receiving systemic immunosuppression were excluded from the trial. Peripheral blood for TCR sequencing was drawn from every dose cohort at baseline, at cycle 4 day 1 and at cycle 7 day 1. The samples were drawn from a first-in-human, open-label, multicenter phase I dose-escalation trial of ivuxolimab. Adults with locally advanced or metastatic head and neck squamous cell, hepatocellular, melanoma or renal cell carcinoma were enrolled in the trial. Before TCR sequencing, CD4+ T cells and CD8+ T cells were sorted from peripheral blood as separate populations. Genomic DNA was isolated from the sorted cells so that the TCRbeta CDR3 region could be sequenced. The immunoSEQ Assay was used to sequence the TCRbeta CDR3 regions. This is the immuneACCESS table as TCRdb keeps it, with only in-frame sequences that have V and J called. A part of the clones is gone; compared with another copy, unresolved V genes explain less than half, and the rest is unexplained. Recorded for this sample are some 18,000 clones; under 90% of them occurred a single time. Over 12% of the sample lies in the top ten.

The germline V gene yields SGDLS for CDR1 and YYNGEE for CDR2. V and J are truncated by 0 bases and 7 bases respectively, leaving an intervening sequence of 10 bases. Including the terminal cysteine and phenylalanine, the CDR3 comprises 13 residues. The CDR3 DNA has 39 bases and is translated from base 1. This receptor was obtained from an adult with an advanced solid tumor such as melanoma, head and neck, liver or kidney cancer. Sequencing used CD4+ or CD8+ T cells sorted from blood, obtained in a trial of the OX40 agonist ivuxolimab. Here the chain combines TRBV9 and TRBJ1-2; a tentative D call is TRBD1 (6 bases match). Here is the DNA: TGTGCCAGCAGCGTAGTACAGGGAGGTGGCTACACCTTC. Protein translation: CASSVVQGGGYTF. With all but the CDR3 taken from the reference TRBV9 and TRBJ1-2 genes, the full variable domain is: DSGVTQTPKHLITATGQRVTLRCSPRSGDLSVYWYQQSLDQGLQFLIQYYNGEERAKGNILERFSAQQFPDLHSELNLSSLELGDSALYFCASSVVQGGGYTFGSGTRLTVV.